This is a list of T cell receptor beta chains from one sample in a study of PD-1 blockade in classical Hodgkin lymphoma. TCRdb's table, derived via immunoSEQ multiplex PCR, lists solely in-frame clones and lacks some. The profile shows about 24,000 clones, approximately 79% of them singletons. Material: peripheral blood mononuclear cells (PBMCs), obtained before the fourth cycle of nivolumab. These receptors came from a human donor with classical Hodgkin lymphoma. Each CDR3 is given with its conserved first and last residue. D genes are given only for firm matches. For some rows the clone size is stated as once, few or many, or as a class when expanded; others skip it.

abundance | d_gene | j_gene | v_gene | CDR3aa | CDR3nt
NA | TRBD2 | TRBJ2-2 | TRBV6-5 | CASTQVAGGGGELFF | TGTGCCAGCACCCAAGTGGCGGGAGGGGGAGGGGAGCTGTTTTTT
once | NA | TRBJ1-5 | TRBV2 | CASTGAGGSNQPQHF | TGTGCCAGCACCGGGGCGGGGGGCAGCAATCAGCCCCAGCATTTT
NA | NA | TRBJ1-2 | TRBV28 | CASSVMDSVNYGYTF | TGTGCCAGCAGTGTTATGGACAGCGTTAACTATGGCTACACCTTC
NA | TRBD1 | TRBJ1-1 | TRBV18 | CASSPNRGQMNTEAFF | TGTGCCAGCTCACCGAACAGGGGGCAGATGAACACTGAAGCTTTCTTT
once | TRBD1 | TRBJ1-2 | TRBV2 | CASSSGTGMRYTF | TGTGCCAGCAGTTCCGGGACAGGGATGCGCTACACCTTC
once | TRBD2 | TRBJ2-2 | TRBV7-7 | CASSFGTSTGELFF | TGTGCCAGCAGCTTCGGGACTAGCACCGGGGAGCTGTTTTTT
once | TRBD1 | TRBJ2-1 | TRBV5-5 | CASSPKGGQGSYNEQFF | TGTGCCAGCAGCCCCAAGGGCGGACAGGGCTCCTACAATGAGCAGTTCTTC
NA | NA | TRBJ1-1 | TRBV15 | CATSRVMNTEAFF | TGTGCCACCAGCAGAGTGATGAACACTGAAGCTTTCTTT
NA | NA | TRBJ1-5 | TRBV7-9 | CASSLGNQPQHF | TGTGCCAGCAGCTTAGGCAATCAGCCCCAGCATTTT
NA | NA | TRBJ1-6 | TRBV19 | CASSISGRNSPLHF | TGTGCCAGTAGTATTTCGGGGAGGAATTCACCCCTCCACTTT
NA | NA | TRBJ2-1 | TRBV9 | CASSGGLTYNEQFF | TGTGCCAGCAGCGGAGGACTAACCTACAATGAGCAGTTCTTC
NA | TRBD1 | TRBJ2-7 | TRBV2 | CASSLAGTGSSYEQYF | TGTGCCAGCAGTCTCGCCGGGACAGGAAGCTCCTACGAGCAGTACTTC
NA | NA | TRBJ2-4 | TRBV10-3 | CAISEQKHIQYF | TGTGCCATCAGTGAGCAGAAACACATTCAGTACTTC
NA | NA | TRBJ1-2 | TRBV9 | CASSLDLDSYTF | TGTGCCAGCAGCCTCGACCTTGACAGCTACACCTTC
NA | NA | TRBJ1-2 | TRBV5-1 | CASSLAGASANYGYTF | TGCGCCAGCAGCTTGGCCGGTGCATCAGCTAACTATGGCTACACCTTC
NA | NA | TRBJ2-2 | TRBV7-2 | CASSLVGSFSRGELFF | TGTGCCAGCAGCTTAGTGGGCAGCTTTAGCCGCGGGGAGCTGTTTTTT
NA | NA | TRBJ1-6 | TRBV7-9 | CASSALGSSYNSPLHF | TGTGCCAGCAGCGCTCTTGGGAGCTCCTATAATTCACCCCTCCACTTT
NA | NA | TRBJ1-2 | TRBV9 | CASSSYPGHYGYTF | TGTGCCAGCAGCTCCTATCCAGGACACTATGGCTACACCTTC
medium-sized | NA | TRBJ1-6 | TRBV30 | CAWSTGYNSPLHF | TGTGCCTGGAGTACTGGGTATAATTCACCCCTCCACTTT
NA | NA | TRBJ2-7 | TRBV14 | CASSPWTAAVGEQYF | TGTGCCAGCAGCCCTTGGACAGCGGCGGTGGGCGAGCAGTACTTC
NA | NA | TRBJ1-1 | TRBV2 | CASSEALASLGDTEAFF | TGTGCCAGCAGTGAAGCGCTAGCATCACTAGGGGACACTGAAGCTTTCTTT
NA | TRBD2 | TRBJ2-1 | TRBV2 | CASSDSGSYHNEQFF | TGTGCCAGCAGTGATAGCGGGAGCTATCACAATGAGCAGTTCTTC
once | TRBD1 | TRBJ1-2 | TRBV19 | CASSISGTGNYGYTF | TGTGCCAGTAGTATTTCTGGGACAGGGAACTATGGCTACACCTTC
NA | NA | TRBJ2-3 | TRBV9 | CASSVYGGMVTDTQYF | TGTGCCAGCAGCGTATACGGCGGTATGGTAACAGATACGCAGTATTTT
NA | NA | TRBJ2-1 | TRBV4-1 | CASSQRTGTYNEQFF | TGCGCCAGCAGCCAACGAACCGGGACCTACAATGAGCAGTTCTTC
medium-sized | NA | TRBJ2-7 | TRBV7-8 | CASSLVSGPPTYEQYF | TGTGCCAGCAGCTTAGTTTCGGGCCCCCCCACCTACGAGCAGTACTTC
once | NA | TRBJ2-7 | TRBV10-3 | CAIIAGTQPQGSSYEQYF | TGTGCCATCATCGCTGGGACCCAACCGCAGGGGAGCTCCTACGAGCAGTACTTC
NA | NA | TRBJ2-5 | TRBV9 | CASSVGGGAQETQYF | TGTGCCAGCAGCGTAGGCGGCGGGGCCCAAGAGACCCAGTACTTC
NA | TRBD2 | TRBJ2-5 | TRBV7-9 | CASSLKAGEEEETQYF | TGTGCCAGCAGTCTTAAGGCGGGGGAGGAGGAAGAGACCCAGTACTTC
NA | NA | TRBJ1-1 | TRBV25-1 | CASNQAPYAEAFF | TGTGCCAGCAACCAGGCCCCCTACGCTGAAGCTTTCTTT
once | TRBD1 | TRBJ2-7 | TRBV9 | CASSLDRGRSYEQYF | TGTGCCAGCAGCCTGGACAGGGGGCGTTCATACGAGCAGTACTTC
NA | TRBD2 | TRBJ2-7 | TRBV11-2 | CASSPLAGVGEQYF | TGTGCCAGCAGCCCTTTAGCGGGAGTGGGGGAGCAGTACTTC
NA | NA | TRBJ2-5 | TRBV6-5 | CAAGWGETQYF | TGTGCCGCGGGTTGGGGAGAGACCCAGTACTTC
NA | NA | TRBJ2-7 | TRBV10-3 | CAIATGRDEQYF | TGTGCCATCGCGACAGGGAGGGACGAGCAGTACTTC
NA | NA | TRBJ2-5 | TRBV7-9 | CASSFTVWTPKVTQYF | TGTGCCAGCAGCTTCACGGTATGGACCCCGAAAGTGACCCAGTACTTC
NA | NA | TRBJ2-7 | TRBV11-2 | CASSGTYEQYF | TGTGCCAGCAGCGGGACCTACGAGCAGTACTTC
NA | NA | TRBJ1-2 | TRBV2 | CASSELGVDGYTF | TGTGCCAGCAGTGAATTAGGGGTTGACGGCTACACCTTC
NA | NA | TRBJ1-2 | TRBV19 | CASSFTNNYGYTF | TGTGCCAGTAGTTTTACTAATAACTATGGCTACACCTTC
few | NA | TRBJ1-4 | TRBV5-4 | CASSPGGSTNEKLFF | TGTGCCAGCAGCCCTGGAGGGTCAACTAATGAAAAACTGTTTTTT
NA | NA | TRBJ1-4 | TRBV28 | CASTFFGGTINEKLFF | TGTGCCAGCACCTTTTTCGGGGGGACAATTAATGAAAAACTGTTTTTT
NA | NA | TRBJ2-2 | TRBV7-9 | CASSPNVGTSGELFF | TGTGCCAGCAGCCCTAACGTAGGGACCTCCGGGGAGCTGTTTTTT
NA | NA | TRBJ2-2 | TRBV14 | CASSQLEGGYTGELFF | TGTGCCAGCAGCCAACTTGAGGGGGGGTACACCGGGGAGCTGTTTTTT
once | NA | TRBJ2-1 | TRBV20-1 | CSADKWDEQFF | TGCAGTGCTGACAAGTGGGATGAGCAGTTCTTC
NA | TRBD1 | TRBJ1-1 | TRBV28 | CASSPQTGVSTEAFF | TGTGCCAGCAGTCCCCAGACAGGGGTAAGCACTGAAGCTTTCTTT
NA | NA | TRBJ2-7 | TRBV7-9 | CASSLGPVDKQYF | TGTGCCAGCAGCTTAGGACCAGTCGACAAGCAGTACTTC